The 20 T cell receptor beta chains presented below share a single source sample, sequenced in a study of vaccination effects on CD4 cells after COVID-19. Expansion of antigen-specific CD4+ T cells with viral peptide pools was carried out by the ViraFEST assay before sequencing. Culturing for nine to ten days preceded CD4+ T cell isolation. Participants were given two doses of BNT162b2 or mRNA-1273 vaccine. Sequencing was performed with immunoSEQ multiplex PCR; in TCRdb, only in-frame clones are kept and a portion is missing. The sample records roughly 23,000 clones, around four fifths being singletons. No cognate antigen is known for these TCRs. Sequenced material: CD4+ T cells from PBMCs cultured with HCoV-NL63 spike peptides, taken after COVID-19 vaccination. The receptors were sampled from a human donor who received a COVID-19 vaccine.

The chain joins TRBV6-5 to TRBJ2-7; TRBD1 might be the D (6 bases). CDR1 and CDR2 from the germline V gene are MNHEY and SVGAGI. The CDR3 contains 14 residues. V shed 3 bases and J shed 1 base, with 10 bases lying between them. For the CDR3, the DNA is TGTGCCAGCAGTTATGGGGGACAATCCTACGAGCAGTACTTC. This sequence encodes CASSYGGQSYEQYF.

The chain employs TRBV19 and TRBJ1-1; 9 nucleotides match TRBD1. Germline CDR1 and CDR2: LNHDA and SQIVND (reference sequence). V lost 4 bases to trimming and J lost 4 bases; unmatched junction nucleotides: 7. This CDR3 is 15 amino acids long. CDR3 DNA sequence: TGTGCCAGTAGTAAGACGGGACAGGGCCCCACTGAAGCTTTCTTT. Amino acid sequence: CASSKTGQGPTEAFF. Variable domain in full (rest from reference TRBV19 and TRBJ1-1): DGGITQSPKYLFRKEGQNVTLSCEQNLNHDAMYWYRQDPGQGLRLIYYSQIVNDFQKGDIAEGYSVSREKKESFPLTVTSAQKNPTAFYLCASSKTGQGPTEAFFGQGTRLTVV.

This clone was seen more than once but under ten times. J is TRBJ1-5 and V is TRBV18, with D uncertain. CDR3 length: 13 amino acids. Trimming stripped 2 bases from V and 4 bases from J, with 6 bases between. Germline V CDR1 and CDR2: KGHSH, LQKENI. The chain's CDR3 is CASSPGFNQPQHF. Written as DNA, the CDR3 is TGTGCCAGCTCACCAGGGTTTAATCAGCCCCAGCATTTT.

This chain connects TRBV19 to TRBJ1-1; D call uncertain. This CDR3 comprises 13 residues. Germline lookup yields CDR1 LNHDA and CDR2 SQIVND (reference sequence). V gave up 6 bases and J gave up 6 bases, with 14 bases separating them. The CDR3 sequence: CASSRYEVAEAFF. Here the CDR3 DNA reads TGTGCCAGTAGCCGCTACGAGGTCGCTGAAGCTTTCTTT.

This sequence joins TRBV20-1 and TRBJ2-7; 7 nucleotides line up with TRBD2. Germline V lookup: CDR1 DFQATT, CDR2 SNEGSKA (reference sequence). V gave up 3 bases and J gave up 2 bases; unmatched junction bases: 4. The CDR3 covers 13 residues. CDR3 region: CSASASGTYEQYF. The CDR3 DNA follows: TGCAGTGCTAGTGCTAGCGGAACCTACGAGCAGTACTTC.

The V call is TRBV3-1 (or the pseudogene TRBV3-2), the J call TRBJ1-1; D is undetermined. Germline values: CDR1 LGHDT, CDR2 YNNKEL (reference sequence). The CDR3 is 15 amino acids. V lost 2 bases to trimming and J lost 6 bases, with 16 bases between them. The DNA of the CDR3 is TGTGCCAGCAGCCAATTATACGGGAAGAGAGCTGAAGCTTTCTTT. It specifies CASSQLYGKRAEAFF.

To note about this clone: Other DNA sequences in this specimen translate into the identical CDR3. CDR3 in amino acids: CASSRRTDTQYF. The CDR3 DNA reads TGTGCCAGTAGTAGACGCACAGATACGCAGTATTTT. V is TRBV19 and J is TRBJ2-3; D not resolved. CDR1 is LNHDA and CDR2 is SQIVND in the germline V gene (reference sequence). The V end lost 4 bases, the J end lost 1 base, and 3 bases lay between the germline ends. The CDR3 is 12 residues long.

This chain links TRBV30 with TRBJ1-2; TRBD1 might be the D (6 bases). V was shortened by 5 bases and J by 8 bases, with 9 bases between the two germline ends. CDR1 is GTSNPN, CDR2 SVGIG, per germline (reference sequence). CDR3 size: 10 residues. CDR3 sequence: CAWYRDGYTF. CDR3 nucleotides: TGTGCCTGGTACAGGGACGGCTACACCTTC.

The rearrangement uses TRBV2 and TRBJ2-2; D is perhaps TRBD2 (6 bases). The CDR3 contains 15 residues. Germline CDR1 SNHLY, CDR2 FYNNEI. Trimming cost V 5 bases and J 13 bases, with 23 bases left between them. The CDR3 here is CASSPGQIRRDWLFF. CDR3 nucleotides: TGTGCCAGCAGTCCGGGTCAGATTCGGCGGGACTGGCTGTTTTTT.

The chain couples TRBV11-2 to TRBJ1-4, with 8 nucleotides matching TRBD1. J gave up 8 bases and V 5 bases, and 7 bases lay outside the gene matches. Germline CDR1 and CDR2: SGHAT and FQNNGV. This CDR3 spans 14 amino acids. The CDR3 nucleotides read TGTGCCAGCAGCCAGGACAGGGTGATGGAAAAACTGTTTTTT. Residues: CASSQDRVMEKLFF.

The chain combines TRBV4-3 with TRBJ2-2; TRBD1 matches at 7 bases. Germline V gene lookup returns CDR1 LGHNA and CDR2 YSLEER. The CDR3 loop spans 16 amino acids. V gave up 4 bases and J gave up 1 base; unmatched junction bases: 6. The CDR3 DNA follows: TGCGCCAGCAGCCTCAGACAGGGCGGGAACACCGGGGAGCTGTTTTTT. Translation gives CASSLRQGGNTGELFF.

The chain couples TRBV7-6 to TRBJ2-6, with D unclear. The CDR3 loop spans 15 amino acids. V lost 5 bases to trimming and J lost 0 bases, with 8 bases between them. Germline CDR1 reads SGHVS; CDR2 reads FNYEAQ. In DNA, the CDR3 is TGTGCCAGCAGCCCCGCGTTCTCTGGGGCCAACGTCCTGACTTTC. Its protein product is CASSPAFSGANVLTF.

The chain combines TRBV6-5 with TRBJ1-3, with D possibly being TRBD1 (5 bases). Germline V gene data show CDR1 as MNHEY and CDR2 as SVGAGI. Deletions cut 6 bases from V and 4 bases from J, with 13 bases between. CDR3 size: 14 residues. CDR3 sequence reads: CASRIPGSGNTIYF. For the CDR3, the DNA is TGTGCCAGCAGAATCCCAGGGTCAGGAAACACCATATATTTT.

The table lists this clone with a few counts. CDR3 sequence: CASSPKGPDYGYTF. As DNA, the CDR3 is TGTGCCAGCTCACCAAAAGGACCCGACTATGGCTACACCTTC. The chain recombines TRBV18 with TRBJ1-2; D gene uncertain. This CDR3 contains 14 residues. Germline V gene data show CDR1 as KGHSH and CDR2 as LQKENI. The V end lost 2 bases, the J end lost 3 bases, and 10 bases lay between the germline ends.

This chain's CDR3 is CASSQGQYEKLFF. CDR3 nucleotide sequence: TGTGCCAGCAGCCAGGGACAGTATGAAAAACTGTTTTTT. The chain combines TRBV7-9 with TRBJ1-4; 7 bases map to TRBD1. Germline CDR1 SEHNR, CDR2 FQNEAQ (reference sequence). CDR3 length: 13 residues. After removal of 5 bases from V and 6 bases from J, the junction contained 3 bases not matched to a gene.

This chain joins TRBV4-2 and TRBJ2-1, with TRBD2 matching over 8 bases. There are 16 residues in the CDR3. Germline CDR1 reads LGHNA; CDR2 reads YNFKEQ. J gave up 5 bases and V 0 bases, and 6 bases lay outside the gene matches. CDR3: CASSQEPAGAHNEQFF. CDR3 sequence (DNA): TGTGCCAGCAGCCAAGAGCCAGCGGGAGCCCACAATGAGCAGTTCTTC.

The CDR3 bases are TGTGCCTGGAGTTCTTTTAGGACGGCTGGGCGGAACACTGAAGCTTTCTTT. This gives the protein CAWSSFRTAGRNTEAFF. The genes are TRBV30 and TRBJ1-1; D unclear. V gave up 2 bases and J gave up 1 base, with 20 bases separating them. The germline V gene has CDR1 GTSNPN and CDR2 SVGIG (reference sequence). The CDR3 runs to 17 residues.

The chain links TRBV6-5 to TRBJ1-1; 9 bases fit TRBD1. V dropped 0 bases and J dropped 6; count of bases not matched to a gene: 2. The CDR3 is 14 amino acids. Germline CDR1 and CDR2: MNHEY and SVGAGI. The CDR3 spells CASSYSDRGPEAFF. In DNA form, the CDR3 reads TGTGCCAGCAGTTACTCGGACAGGGGCCCTGAAGCTTTCTTT.

The chain is built from TRBV5-4 and TRBJ2-7; D possibly corresponds to TRBD1 (6 bases). The length of the CDR3 is 14 residues. With 3 bases removed from V and 5 bases from J, the gap between germline ends came to 15 bases. Germline V gene data show CDR1 as SGHNT and CDR2 as YYREEE (reference sequence). This chain's CDR3 is CASSSQGIRDEQYF. CDR3 coding DNA: TGTGCCAGCAGCTCGCAGGGGATCCGAGACGAGCAGTACTTC.

Only a few counts were recorded for this clone. The chain uses TRBV5-1 and TRBJ1-1; the match to TRBD1 covers 10 bases. This CDR3 has 14 amino acids. From germline, CDR1 is SGHRS and CDR2 YFSETQ. V was pared by 7 bases and J by 0 bases, with 3 bases of the junction left unmatched. CDR3 region: CASWDRGMNTEAFF. For the CDR3, the DNA is TGCGCCAGCTGGGACAGGGGAATGAACACTGAAGCTTTCTTT.